This TCR beta chain was sequenced for a study of blood T cell repertoires in COVID-19. Germline trimming cut 6 bases from V and 5 bases from J; bases unmatched to any gene: 5. The CDR3 spans 13 residues. Measured with immunoSEQ multiplex PCR; TCRdb has only the in-frame clones, and not every one. The sample has fewer than 250,000 clones, around 85% seen once. This TCR came from a man between 60 and 75 years old with COVID-19, enrolled during active disease. Source material: peripheral blood. The V call is TRBV12-3 or TRBV12-4, the J call TRBJ2-7; 9 bases are shared with TRBD2. The CDR3 DNA reads as TGTGCCAGCAGGAGCGGGAGGTACGACGAGCAGTACTTC. Protein: CASRSGRYDEQYF.